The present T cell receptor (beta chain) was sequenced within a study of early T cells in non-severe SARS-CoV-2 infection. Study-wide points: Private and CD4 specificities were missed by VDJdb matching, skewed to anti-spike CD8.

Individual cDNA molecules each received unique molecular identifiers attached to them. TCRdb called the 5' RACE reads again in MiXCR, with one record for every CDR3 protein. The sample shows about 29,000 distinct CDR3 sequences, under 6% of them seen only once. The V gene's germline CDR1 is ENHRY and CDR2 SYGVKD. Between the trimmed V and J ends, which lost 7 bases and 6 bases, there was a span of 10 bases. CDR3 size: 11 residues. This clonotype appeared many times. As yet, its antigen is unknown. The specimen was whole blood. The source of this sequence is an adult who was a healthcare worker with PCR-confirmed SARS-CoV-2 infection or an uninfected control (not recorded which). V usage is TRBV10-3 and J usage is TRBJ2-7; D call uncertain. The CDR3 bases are TGTGCCATCATCTTTTCGAGCGAGCAGTACTTC. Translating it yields CAIIFSSEQYF.